This T cell receptor beta chain was retrieved from a study of blood T cell repertoires in COVID-19. Looking at the study overall: Some COVID-19 samples were acute and others convalescent; all came from the United States, Italy and Spain. T cells, B-cell-depleted T cells, or PBMCs provided the cDNA or gDNA that served as material.

Per the authors' pipeline: Estimation of nucleated cell counts was performed using reference gene primer amplification. Data came from immunoSEQ multiplex PCR; TCRdb stores just in-frame clones and leaves some out. V and J calls and clone size come straight from that table; D and trimming were deduced from the DNA. This table holds tens of thousands of clones, approximately 80% found once. Germline V gives CDR1 SGHAT, CDR2 FQNNGV. This CDR3 contains 15 residues. V was pared by 3 bases and J by 2 bases, with 3 bases of the junction left unmatched. The sequenced material came from peripheral blood. V is TRBV11-2 and J is TRBJ2-7; 11 positions match TRBD2. The clonotype was recovered from a woman between 65 and 79 years old with acute or convalescent COVID-19. As DNA, the CDR3 is TGTGCCAGCAGCTTGACTAGCGGGACAACCTACGAGCAGTACTTC. Its protein product is CASSLTSGTTYEQYF.